These 21 T cell receptor beta chains were all obtained from the same sample, sequenced in a study of T cell responses to AZD1222 COVID-19 vaccine. Assay: immunoSEQ multiplex PCR; the TCRdb copy retains only in-frame clones and omits some. The top ten hold roughly 1.6% of the sample, which has more than 150,000 clones, 90% to 95% seen once. Specimen: peripheral blood, collected 28 days after the second AZD1222 dose. These receptors all come from an adult who received the AZD1222 COVID-19 vaccine.

The gene calls are TRBV19 and TRBJ1-2; possibly TRBD1 for D (5 bases). There are 15 residues in the CDR3. Trimming removed 1 base from V and 5 bases from J, with 14 bases in between. Looked up from germline, CDR1 is LNHDA and CDR2 is SQIVND (reference sequence). CDR3 DNA: TGTGCCAGTAGTATAGTGCAGGGATTAAAGTATGGCTACACCTTC. It encodes CASSIVQGLKYGYTF. Supplemented by reference TRBV19 and TRBJ1-2, the full variable domain reads DGGITQSPKYLFRKEGQNVTLSCEQNLNHDAMYWYRQDPGQGLRLIYYSQIVNDFQKGDIAEGYSVSREKKESFPLTVTSAQKNPTAFYLCASSIVQGLKYGYTFGSGTRLTVV.

The chain combines TRBV19 with TRBJ1-6, with D perhaps TRBD1 (5 bases). Germline assignment: CDR1 LNHDA and CDR2 SQIVND (reference sequence). This CDR3 region has 15 residues. V lost 4 bases and J lost 7, with 14 bases in between. CDR3 nucleotides: TGTGCCAGTAGTACCCCAGGGTCTTTCAATTCACCCCTCCACTTT. Translation gives CASSTPGSFNSPLHF.

V usage is TRBV7-9 and J usage is TRBJ2-7; D unclear. The germline V gene encodes CDR1 SEHNR and CDR2 FQNEAQ (reference sequence). The CDR3 is 11 amino acids. CDR3 nucleotide sequence: TGTGTCTCCGGATTGGGTTACGAGCAGTACTTC. Protein sequence: CVSGLGYEQYF.

The chain employs TRBV5-6 and TRBJ2-5; weak D call: TRBD1 (7 bases). The CDR3 is 16 residues long. The germline V gene encodes CDR1 SGHDT and CDR2 YYEEEE. V was shortened by 4 bases and J by 5 bases, with 21 bases between the two germline ends. As DNA, the CDR3 is TGTGCCAGCAGCCAAAGCCCAAGTCCAGGGGGGGAGACCCAGTACTTC. It is translated as CASSQSPSPGGETQYF.

This sequence joins TRBV13 and TRBJ2-7; TRBD2 matches 10 bases. Germline values: CDR1 PRHDT, CDR2 FYEKMQ (reference sequence). V trimming: 2 bases; J trimming: 5 bases; junction bases outside the gene matches: 6. The CDR3 is made up of 15 amino acids. CDR3: CASSLIGTSVNEQYF. The CDR3 DNA reads as TGTGCCAGCAGCTTAATAGGGACTAGCGTGAACGAGCAGTACTTC.

V usage is TRBV18 and J usage is TRBJ1-6; possible D gene TRBD1, 5 bases. V was trimmed by 3 bases and J by 8 bases, leaving 14 bases between them. The CDR3 is 15 residues long. Germline CDR1 KGHSH, CDR2 LQKENI. Written as DNA, the CDR3 is TGTGCCAGCTCACCGGTTAGGGACTTAGATTCACCCCTCCACTTT. It specifies CASSPVRDLDSPLHF.

The chain carries TRBV27 and TRBJ2-7, with no clear D. V was cut by 6 bases and J by 0 bases, with 12 bases left in between. Looked up from germline, CDR1 is MNHEY and CDR2 is SMNVEV (reference sequence). The CDR3 contains 14 residues. The CDR3 coding sequence is TGTGCCAGCAGCCTTACGGTGCTCTCCTACGAGCAGTACTTC. Its translation: CASSLTVLSYEQYF.

The chain carries TRBV3-1 (or the pseudogene TRBV3-2) and TRBJ2-1; D is uncertain. CDR3 length: 11 amino acids. V lost 4 bases and J 9 bases, leaving 7 bases between the germline ends. Germline V CDR1 and CDR2: LGHDT, YNNKEL (reference sequence). CDR3 residues: CASSLQFEQFF. Here the CDR3 DNA reads TGTGCCAGCAGCCTCCAATTTGAGCAGTTCTTC.

The chain links TRBV12-3 or TRBV12-4 to TRBJ1-2; D perhaps matches TRBD1 (6 bases). With 6 bases removed from V and 7 bases from J, the gap between germline ends came to 15 bases. CDR3 length equals 13 residues. CDR3 protein: CASSPGGAGGYTF. Written as DNA, the CDR3 is TGTGCCAGCAGCCCCGGGGGGGCGGGTGGCTACACCTTC.

The chain has TRBV30 and TRBJ1-2; D gene uncertain. The CDR3 contains 12 residues. In germline, CDR1 is GTSNPN, CDR2 SVGIG (reference sequence). Between the trimmed V and J ends, which lost 4 bases and 1 base, there was a span of 7 bases. CDR3 in amino acids: CAWTAVNYGYTF. CDR3 sequence (DNA): TGTGCCTGGACAGCGGTTAACTATGGCTACACCTTC.

The chain uses TRBV6-5 and TRBJ2-5; D is ambiguous. Trimming cost V 5 bases and J 0 bases, with 10 bases left between them. Germline V gives CDR1 MNHEY, CDR2 SVGAGI. The CDR3 is 14 residues long. This CDR3 is CASSPMGNQETQYF. The CDR3 coding sequence is TGTGCCAGCAGTCCAATGGGAAACCAAGAGACCCAGTACTTC.

The CDR3 loop reads CASSLRLAGLAGVGQFF. DNA for the CDR3: TGTGCCAGCAGCTTACGTTTGGCCGGACTAGCGGGAGTGGGGCAGTTCTTC. The rearrangement joins TRBV7-2 to TRBJ2-1, with TRBD2 matching over 13 bases. Germline lookup yields CDR1 SGHTA and CDR2 FQGNSA. V dropped 2 bases and J dropped 12; count of bases not matched to a gene: 13. CDR3 length equals 17 residues.

The chain joins TRBV7-2 to TRBJ1-5, with D unresolved. Germline CDR1 reads SGHTA; CDR2 reads FQGNSA. V dropped 5 bases and J dropped 0 bases, with 14 bases sitting between them. The length of the CDR3 is 16 residues. The CDR3 DNA reads TGTGCCAGCAGCCCATCGGCCGGATATAGCAATCAGCCCCAGCATTTT. It codes for CASSPSAGYSNQPQHF.

The rearrangement uses TRBV18 and TRBJ1-2; TRBD1 might be the D (5 bases). There are 13 residues in the CDR3. From germline, CDR1 is KGHSH and CDR2 LQKENI. Trimming removed 4 bases from V and 6 bases from J, with 12 bases in between. CDR3 sequence: CASSLGRGDGYTF. In DNA form, the CDR3 reads TGTGCCAGCTCACTCGGTAGAGGGGATGGCTACACCTTC.

The rearrangement joins TRBV10-3 to TRBJ2-3; tentative D call: TRBD2 (6 bases). The V end was cut by 8 bases, the J end by 2 bases, with 11 bases between. The germline gives CDR1 ENHRY, CDR2 SYGVKD. This CDR3 contains 13 residues. CDR3 DNA sequence: TGTGCCATCTCCCCGGGAGCCACAGATACGCAGTATTTT. Amino acid sequence: CAISPGATDTQYF.

V is TRBV7-2 and J is TRBJ2-5; 11 nucleotides agree with TRBD2. Losses at the gene ends were 1 base for V and 7 bases for J; bases not matched to a gene: 17. Germline V gene lookup returns CDR1 SGHTA and CDR2 FQGNSA. This CDR3 region has 19 residues. In DNA, the CDR3 is TGTGCCAGCAGCTTAGGTTTTGTCGGTGCTAGCGGGGGGCTTGGGACCCAGTACTTC. It is translated as CASSLGFVGASGGLGTQYF.

The chain has TRBV7-2 and TRBJ2-7; 8 bases are shared with TRBD2. Germline trimming cut 1 base from V and 4 bases from J; bases unmatched to any gene: 6. Germline lookup yields CDR1 SGHTA and CDR2 FQGNSA. The CDR3 sequence is 15 residues long. For the CDR3, the DNA is TGTGCCAGCAGCTTAGATAGGACTAGCCAATACGAGCAGTACTTC. Translated, it gives CASSLDRTSQYEQYF.

The chain employs TRBV6-5 and TRBJ2-7; TRBD1 might be the D (5 bases). Germline V gene sequence: CDR1 MNHEY, CDR2 SVGAGI. V was shortened by 6 bases and J by 5 bases, with 8 bases between the two germline ends. This CDR3 region has 11 residues. Here the CDR3 reads CASRGHDEQYF. CDR3 in DNA: TGTGCCAGCAGAGGACACGACGAGCAGTACTTC.

J is TRBJ2-1 and V is TRBV24-1; D is unclear. CDR1 is KGHDR and CDR2 is SFDVKD in the germline V gene. The CDR3 has 13 residues. V lost 4 bases and J 7 bases, leaving 10 bases between the germline ends. The CDR3 loop is CATSDTARNEQFF. In nucleotides, the CDR3 is TGTGCCACCAGTGACACCGCTAGGAATGAGCAGTTCTTC.

The rearrangement uses TRBV10-3 and TRBJ1-4; no reliable D call. With 4 bases removed from V and 5 bases from J, the gap between germline ends came to 8 bases. Germline V gene lookup returns CDR1 ENHRY and CDR2 SYGVKD. CDR3 length equals 13 residues. The CDR3 region is CAISGSGNEKLFF. CDR3 nucleotides: TGTGCCATCAGTGGTTCCGGAAATGAAAAACTGTTTTTT.

The V call is TRBV19, the J call TRBJ1-1; D gene uncertain. The V gene lost 7 bases and the J gene lost 4 bases, with 10 bases spanning the gap. Looked up from germline, CDR1 is LNHDA and CDR2 is SQIVND (reference sequence). CDR3 length: 12 amino acids. CDR3: CASTQGLTEAFF. CDR3 nucleotides: TGTGCCAGTACTCAAGGGCTCACTGAAGCTTTCTTT.